These 21 T cell receptor beta chains share one sample of origin, sequenced in a study of shared clonotypes between healthy human individuals. Clones were read by immunoSEQ multiplex PCR, and TCRdb kept only the in-frame ones, dropping some. The sample consists of over a million clones, around 97% of them appearing once. Sequenced sample: naive CD4+ T cells sorted from blood. Subset here: CD45RA+ positively selected. The receptors come from a man aged 30-40 years in good health.

The CDR3 loop reads CASSRDRGAYNEQFF. The CDR3 DNA sequence: TGTGCCAGCTCCCGAGACAGGGGAGCGTACAATGAGCAGTTCTTC. This chain joins TRBV18 and TRBJ2-1; 8 bases align to TRBD1. The junction had 8 bases not matched to a gene; V was cut back by 6 bases and J by 4 bases. Germline values: CDR1 KGHSH, CDR2 LQKENI. The CDR3 extends over 15 amino acids. Supplemented by reference TRBV18 and TRBJ2-1, the full variable domain reads NAGVMQNPRHLVRRRGQEARLRCSPMKGHSHVYWYRQLPEEGLKFMVYLQKENIIDESGMPKERFSAEFPKEGPSILRIQQVVRGDSAAYFCASSRDRGAYNEQFFGPGTRLTVL.

The V and J genes are TRBV11-3 and TRBJ2-1; 8 nucleotides match TRBD2. Trimming cost V 5 bases and J 0 bases; bases outside gene matches: 3. The CDR3 covers 15 residues. CDR1 and CDR2 (germline): SGHNT, YENEEA. The CDR3 DNA sequence: TGTGCCAGCAGCCAAGGGACTAGCTCCTACAATGAGCAGTTCTTC. Protein product: CASSQGTSSYNEQFF.

This clone appeared once. This sequence joins TRBV30 and TRBJ1-2; TRBD1 might be the D (6 bases). Germline CDR1 and CDR2: GTSNPN and SVGIG (reference sequence). The CDR3 length is 11 residues. Trimming left V 4 bases short and J 8 bases short, with 11 bases between. CDR3 residues: CAWTGARGYTF. The CDR3 bases are TGTGCCTGGACAGGGGCACGGGGCTACACCTTC.

This clone was seen only once. The V gene is TRBV5-1, the J gene TRBJ2-7; 12 positions match TRBD2. The CDR3 totals 16 residues. With V trimmed by 3 bases and J by 7 bases, 11 bases remained unmatched. Germline V gene lookup returns CDR1 SGHRS and CDR2 YFSETQ. CDR3 coding DNA: TGCGCCAGCAGCTCCGGACTAGCGGGGATCCTTTGGGAGCAGTACTTC. Its translation is CASSSGLAGILWEQYF.

The chain carries TRBV6-1 and TRBJ2-3; TRBD2 matches 8 bases. Germline trimming cut 7 bases from V and 5 bases from J; bases unmatched to any gene: 8. Germline V gene data show CDR1 as MNHNS and CDR2 as SASEGT. This CDR3 contains 14 residues. CDR3 in DNA: TGTGCCAGCAACAAAGCGGGAGTGGAAGATACGCAGTATTTT. This gives the protein CASNKAGVEDTQYF.

The CDR3 here is CASSYVQNTEAFF. The CDR3 region has the DNA TGTGCCAGCAGCTATGTACAGAACACTGAAGCTTTCTTT. The V call is TRBV14, the J call TRBJ1-1; D gene unclear. CDR3 length equals 13 residues. Trimming cost V 5 bases and J 1 base, with 8 bases left between them. Germline V CDR1 and CDR2: SGHDN, FVKESK.

The rearrangement uses TRBV28 and TRBJ1-5; 7 bases align to TRBD1. The CDR3 runs to 14 residues. Looked up from germline, CDR1 is MDHEN and CDR2 is SYDVKM. Trimming at V came to 11 bases and at J to 9 bases, leaving 16 bases not matched to a gene. CDR3 in amino acids: CAAHSGQGEWPQHF. The CDR3 DNA follows: TGTGCCGCACACTCCGGCCAGGGGGAATGGCCCCAGCATTTT. Variable domain in full (rest from reference TRBV28 and TRBJ1-5): DVKVTQSSRYLVKRTGEKVFLECVQDMDHENMFWYRQDPGLGLRLIYFSYDVKMKEKGDIPEGYSVSREKKERFSLILESASTNQTSMYLCAAHSGQGEWPQHFGDGTRLSIL.

This clone appeared once. This chain uses TRBV28 with TRBJ2-5; no definite D call. Germline values: CDR1 MDHEN, CDR2 SYDVKM. Between the trimmed V and J ends, which lost 3 bases and 0 bases, there was a span of 5 bases. The length of the CDR3 is 13 residues. The DNA of the CDR3 is TGTGCCAGCAGTTTCCAGTACCAAGAGACCCAGTACTTC. It codes for CASSFQYQETQYF.

The chain is built from TRBV29-1 and TRBJ2-7, with D perhaps given as TRBD1 or TRBD2 (5 bases each). CDR1 and CDR2 (germline): SQVTM, ANQGSEA. V shed 3 bases and J shed 7 bases, with 10 bases lying between them. The CDR3 totals 11 residues. The CDR3: CSVDEGREQYF. For the CDR3, the DNA is TGCAGCGTTGACGAGGGACGGGAGCAGTACTTC.

The V call is TRBV15, the J call TRBJ1-1; D is uncertain. Trimming took off 1 base at V and 4 bases at J, with 7 bases between the two ends. Per germline, CDR1 LNHNV and CDR2 YYDKDF (reference sequence). The CDR3 runs 13 residues. CDR3 nucleotide sequence: TGTGCCACCAGCAGAGGGGTGGGCACTGAAGCTTTCTTT. This sequence encodes CATSRGVGTEAFF.

Regarding this clone: This same CDR3 is encoded by further DNA sequences in the sample. V usage is TRBV6-6 and J usage is TRBJ2-3; the D is unclear. Trimming cost V 2 bases and J 6 bases, with 3 bases left between them. CDR1 MNHNY and CDR2 SVGAGI come from the germline V gene (reference sequence). This CDR3 has 11 residues. The CDR3: CASSYGDTQYF. Here the CDR3 DNA reads TGTGCCAGCAGTTACGGGGATACGCAGTATTTT.

The chain couples TRBV18 to TRBJ2-2; TRBD2 matches at 13 bases. Germline V gene lookup returns CDR1 KGHSH and CDR2 LQKENI. Trimming removed 3 bases from V and 5 bases from J; junction bases left unmatched: 3. This CDR3 has 16 residues. The CDR3 region is CASSPGLAGVTGELFF. DNA of the CDR3: TGTGCCAGCTCACCCGGACTAGCGGGAGTAACCGGGGAGCTGTTTTTT.

This clone was recorded only once. Additional DNA sequences in this sample encode the identical CDR3. V usage is TRBV20-1 and J usage is TRBJ2-5; D uncertain. From germline, CDR1 is DFQATT and CDR2 SNEGSKA (reference sequence). Trimming stripped 6 bases from V and 5 bases from J, with 7 bases between. This CDR3 contains 10 residues. CDR3 region: CSASLETQYF. CDR3 coding DNA: TGCAGTGCCAGCCTGGAGACCCAGTACTTC.

This chain connects TRBV19 to TRBJ2-5, with no clear D. From germline, CDR1 is LNHDA and CDR2 SQIVND (reference sequence). Trimming took off 7 bases at V and 4 bases at J, with 4 bases between the two ends. The CDR3 is 10 residues long. CDR3 residues: CASMGETQYF. CDR3 nucleotide sequence: TGTGCCAGTATGGGAGAGACCCAGTACTTC.

This rearrangement joins TRBV6-6 to TRBJ2-1, with D perhaps TRBD2 (6 bases). The germline V gene has CDR1 MNHNY and CDR2 SVGAGI (reference sequence). V lost 4 bases, J lost 6 bases, and 16 bases lay in between. This CDR3 comprises 15 residues. The CDR3 region has the DNA TGTGCCAGCAGTTTAGATAGCGGCCGGAGCAATGAGCAGTTCTTC. Protein product: CASSLDSGRSNEQFF.

The chain has TRBV7-6 and TRBJ2-2; 14 bases line up with TRBD2. V lost 5 bases and J lost 2; bases outside the gene matches: 16. The germline gives CDR1 SGHVS, CDR2 FNYEAQ. CDR3 size: 21 residues. CDR3 in DNA: TGTGCCAGCAGCGCCGGGACTAGCGGGAGTTCCCGAACCCCAAACACCGGGGAGCTGTTTTTT. This sequence encodes CASSAGTSGSSRTPNTGELFF.

The genes are TRBV6-1 and TRBJ1-2, with TRBD1 as a possible D gene (6 bases). The CDR3 sequence is 15 residues long. V was cut by 6 bases and J by 0 bases, with 14 bases left in between. Per germline, CDR1 MNHNS and CDR2 SASEGT. CDR3 region: CASRITGWANYGYTF. The CDR3 bases are TGTGCCAGCAGGATTACAGGGTGGGCTAACTATGGCTACACCTTC.

The chain employs TRBV11-2 and TRBJ2-2; 8 positions agree with TRBD1. J lost 0 bases, V lost 1 base, and 7 bases had no gene match. Per germline, CDR1 SGHAT and CDR2 FQNNGV. This CDR3 region has 18 residues. As DNA, the CDR3 is TGTGCCAGCAGCTTAGTATTAGGACAGGGCACGAACACCGGGGAGCTGTTTTTT. Translating it yields CASSLVLGQGTNTGELFF.

This chain links TRBV7-2 with TRBJ2-7; a weak D match, TRBD2 (6 bases). CDR3 length: 14 amino acids. Trimming removed 0 bases at V and 4 bases at J, with 10 bases between. CDR1 is SGHTA, CDR2 FQGNSA, per germline. The CDR3 reads CASSLAGGIYEQYF. CDR3 DNA sequence: TGTGCCAGCAGCTTAGCAGGAGGGATTTACGAGCAGTACTTC.

This chain uses TRBV9 with TRBJ2-5, with 9 bases that match TRBD2. The CDR3 sequence is 14 residues long. The junction had 9 bases not matched to a gene; V was cut back by 3 bases and J by 9 bases. The germline V gene has CDR1 SGDLS and CDR2 YYNGEE. DNA of the CDR3: TGTGCCAGCAGCGGCGGGAGGGCTAGGGGGGCCCAGTACTTC. Translated: CASSGGRARGAQYF.

The V call is TRBV25-1, the J call TRBJ1-5; D is undetermined. V was shortened by 5 bases and J by 6 bases, with 11 bases between the two germline ends. Germline loops: CDR1 MGHDK, CDR2 SYGVNS. This CDR3 is built from 13 residues. CDR3 sequence: CASSSHTGQPQHF. The CDR3 region has the DNA TGTGCCAGCAGTTCACACACCGGTCAGCCCCAGCATTTT.